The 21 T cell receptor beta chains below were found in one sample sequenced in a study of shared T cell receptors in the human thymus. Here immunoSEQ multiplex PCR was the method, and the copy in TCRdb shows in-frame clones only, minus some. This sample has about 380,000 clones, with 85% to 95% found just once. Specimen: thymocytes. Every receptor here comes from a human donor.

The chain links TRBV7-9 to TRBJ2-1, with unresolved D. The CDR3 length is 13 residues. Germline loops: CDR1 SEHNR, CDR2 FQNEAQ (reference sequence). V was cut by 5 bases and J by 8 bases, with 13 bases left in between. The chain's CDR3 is CASSPLSSYEQFF. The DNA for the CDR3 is TGTGCCAGCAGCCCCCTCTCGAGCTATGAGCAGTTCTTC. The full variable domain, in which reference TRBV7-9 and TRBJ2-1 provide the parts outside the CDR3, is DTGVSQNPRHKITKRGQNVTFRCDPISEHNRLYWYRQTLGQGPEFLTYFQNEAQLEKSRLLSDRFSAERPKGSFSTLEIQRTEQGDSAMYLCASSPLSSYEQFFGPGTRLTVL.

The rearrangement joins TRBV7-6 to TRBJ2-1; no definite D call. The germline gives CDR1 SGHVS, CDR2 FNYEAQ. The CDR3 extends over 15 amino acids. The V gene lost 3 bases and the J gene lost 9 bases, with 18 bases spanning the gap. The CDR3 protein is CASSFPRGPGGEQFF. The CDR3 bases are TGTGCCAGCAGCTTCCCCAGAGGCCCGGGCGGTGAGCAGTTCTTC. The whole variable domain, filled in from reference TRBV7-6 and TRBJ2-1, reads GAGVSQSPRYKVTKRGQDVALRCDPISGHVSLYWYRQALGQGPEFLTYFNYEAQQDKSGLPNDRFSAERPEGSISTLTIQRTEQRDSAMYRCASSFPRGPGGEQFFGPGTRLTVL.

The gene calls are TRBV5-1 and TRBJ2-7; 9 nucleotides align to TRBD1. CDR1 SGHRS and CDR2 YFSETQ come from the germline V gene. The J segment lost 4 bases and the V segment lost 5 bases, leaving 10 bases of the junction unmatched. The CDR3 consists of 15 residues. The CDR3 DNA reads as TGCGCCAGCAGTCGGGTCCGGACAGGGGATTACGAGCAGTACTTC. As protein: CASSRVRTGDYEQYF.

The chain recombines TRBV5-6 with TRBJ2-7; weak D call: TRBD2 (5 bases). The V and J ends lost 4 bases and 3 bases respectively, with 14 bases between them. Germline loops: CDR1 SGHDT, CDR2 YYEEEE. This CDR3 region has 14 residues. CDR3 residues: CASSQNAGVYEQYF. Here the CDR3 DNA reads TGTGCCAGCAGCCAGAATGCGGGTGTCTACGAGCAGTACTTC.

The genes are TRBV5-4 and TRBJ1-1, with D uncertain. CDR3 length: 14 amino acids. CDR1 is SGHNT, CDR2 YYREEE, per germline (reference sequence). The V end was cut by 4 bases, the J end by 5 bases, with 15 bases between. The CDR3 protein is CASSLLLGSTEAFF. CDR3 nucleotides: TGTGCCAGCAGCCTACTCCTAGGGAGTACTGAAGCTTTCTTT.

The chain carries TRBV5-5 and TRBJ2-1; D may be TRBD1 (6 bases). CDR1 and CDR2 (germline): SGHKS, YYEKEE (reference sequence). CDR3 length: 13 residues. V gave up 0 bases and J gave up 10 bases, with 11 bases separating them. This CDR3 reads CASSLGGPAEQFF. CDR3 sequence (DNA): TGTGCCAGCAGCTTGGGGGGGCCCGCGGAGCAGTTCTTC. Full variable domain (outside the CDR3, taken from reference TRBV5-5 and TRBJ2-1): DAGVTQSPTHLIKTRGQQVTLRCSPISGHKSVSWYQQVLGQGPQFIFQYYEKEERGRGNFPDRFSARQFPNYSSELNVNALLLGDSALYLCASSLGGPAEQFFGPGTRLTVL.

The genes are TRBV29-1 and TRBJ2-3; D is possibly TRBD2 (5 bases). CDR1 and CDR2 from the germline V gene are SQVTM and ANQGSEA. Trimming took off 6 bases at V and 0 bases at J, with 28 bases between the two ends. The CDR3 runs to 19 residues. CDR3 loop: CSVGNETTEAASSTDTQYF. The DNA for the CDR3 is TGCAGCGTCGGAAACGAGACTACGGAGGCGGCCTCTAGCACAGATACGCAGTATTTT.

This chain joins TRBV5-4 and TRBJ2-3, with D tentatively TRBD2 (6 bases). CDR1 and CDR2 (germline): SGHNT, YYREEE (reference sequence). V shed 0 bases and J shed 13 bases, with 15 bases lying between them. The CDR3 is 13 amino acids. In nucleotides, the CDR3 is TGTGCCAGCAGCTTGGCTCCGGGCGGGGAGGAGTATTTT. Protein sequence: CASSLAPGGEEYF. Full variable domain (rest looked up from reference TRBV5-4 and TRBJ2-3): ETGVTQSPTHLIKTRGQQVTLRCSSQSGHNTVSWYQQALGQGPQFIFQYYREEENGRGNFPPRFSGLQFPNYSSELNVNALELDDSALYLCASSLAPGGEEYFGPGTRLTVL.

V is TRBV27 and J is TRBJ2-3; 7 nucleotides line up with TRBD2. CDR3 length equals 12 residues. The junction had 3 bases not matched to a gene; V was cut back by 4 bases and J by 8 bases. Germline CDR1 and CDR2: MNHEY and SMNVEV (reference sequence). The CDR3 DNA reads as TGTGCCAGCAGTTCGACTAGCTCTACGCAGTATTTT. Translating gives CASSSTSSTQYF.

Here the CDR3 DNA reads TGTGCCAGCAGCTTAACAGGCCCTCCTAGAGATACGCAGTATTTT. It codes for CASSLTGPPRDTQYF. The chain links TRBV7-2 to TRBJ2-3, with D possibly TRBD1 on 5 matching bases. Germline V CDR1 and CDR2: SGHTA, FQGNSA. With 2 bases removed from V and 5 bases from J, the gap between germline ends came to 14 bases. The CDR3 consists of 15 residues. Full variable domain (rest looked up from reference TRBV7-2 and TRBJ2-3): GAGVSQSPSNKVTEKGKDVELRCDPISGHTALYWYRQSLGQGLEFLIYFQGNSAPDKSGLPSDRFSAERTGGSVSTLTIQRTQQEDSAVYLCASSLTGPPRDTQYFGPGTRLTVL.

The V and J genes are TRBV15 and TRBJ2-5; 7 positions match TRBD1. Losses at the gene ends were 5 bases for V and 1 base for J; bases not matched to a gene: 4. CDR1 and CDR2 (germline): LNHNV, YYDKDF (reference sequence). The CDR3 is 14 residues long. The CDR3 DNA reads TGTGCCACCAGCGGCAGGGGGATCCAAGAGACCCAGTACTTC. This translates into CATSGRGIQETQYF.

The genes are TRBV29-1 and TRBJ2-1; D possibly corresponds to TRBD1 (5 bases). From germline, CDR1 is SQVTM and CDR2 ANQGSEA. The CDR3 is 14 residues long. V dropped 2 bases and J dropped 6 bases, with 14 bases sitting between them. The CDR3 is CSVEFGARGNEQFF. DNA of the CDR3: TGCAGCGTTGAATTTGGGGCCAGAGGCAATGAGCAGTTCTTC.

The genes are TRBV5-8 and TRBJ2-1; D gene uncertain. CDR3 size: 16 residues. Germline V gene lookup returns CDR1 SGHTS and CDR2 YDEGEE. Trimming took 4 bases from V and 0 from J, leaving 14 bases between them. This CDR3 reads CASSLETPSSYNEQFF. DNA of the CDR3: TGTGCCAGCAGCCTGGAGACTCCTAGCTCCTACAATGAGCAGTTCTTC.

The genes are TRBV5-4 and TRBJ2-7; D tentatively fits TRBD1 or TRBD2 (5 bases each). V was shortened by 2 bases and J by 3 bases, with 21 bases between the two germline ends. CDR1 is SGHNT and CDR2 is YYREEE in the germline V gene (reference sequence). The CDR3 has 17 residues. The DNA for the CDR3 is TGTGCCAGCAGCTTTTCCGGAGTGTGGGGGTCCCACTACGAGCAGTACTTC. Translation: CASSFSGVWGSHYEQYF.

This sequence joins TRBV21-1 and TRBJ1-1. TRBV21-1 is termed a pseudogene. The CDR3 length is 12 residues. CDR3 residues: CASTQVGGEAFF. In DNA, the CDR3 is TGTGCCAGCACCCAAGTAGGCGGTGAAGCTTTCTTT.

CDR3 sequence reads: CASHCGDPSYNEQFF. DNA for the CDR3: TGCGCCAGTCATTGTGGCGACCCCTCCTACAATGAGCAGTTCTTC. The chain employs TRBV5-1 and TRBJ2-1; D is unresolved. Trimming left V 8 bases short and J 0 bases short, with 15 bases between. Germline CDR1 and CDR2: SGHRS and YFSETQ. CDR3 length: 15 residues.

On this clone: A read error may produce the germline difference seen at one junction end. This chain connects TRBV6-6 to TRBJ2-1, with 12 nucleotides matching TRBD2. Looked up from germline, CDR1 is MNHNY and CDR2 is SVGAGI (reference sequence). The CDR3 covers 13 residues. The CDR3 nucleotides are TGTGCCAGCAGTAATGCTAGCGGGAGGGCCTTGCTCTTC. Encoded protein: CASSNASGRALLF.

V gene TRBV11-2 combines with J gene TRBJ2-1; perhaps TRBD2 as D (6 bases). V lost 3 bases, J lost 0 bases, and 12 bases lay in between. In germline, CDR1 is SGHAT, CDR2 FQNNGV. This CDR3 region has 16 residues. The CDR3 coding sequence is TGTGCCAGCAGCTTTACTAGCAGCATCTCCTACAATGAGCAGTTCTTC. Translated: CASSFTSSISYNEQFF.

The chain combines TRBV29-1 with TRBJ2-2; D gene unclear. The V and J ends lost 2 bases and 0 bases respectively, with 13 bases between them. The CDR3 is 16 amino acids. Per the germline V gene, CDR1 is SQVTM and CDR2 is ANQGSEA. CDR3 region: CSVEFGGRPNTGELFF. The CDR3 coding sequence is TGCAGCGTTGAATTTGGCGGCAGGCCGAACACCGGGGAGCTGTTTTTT.

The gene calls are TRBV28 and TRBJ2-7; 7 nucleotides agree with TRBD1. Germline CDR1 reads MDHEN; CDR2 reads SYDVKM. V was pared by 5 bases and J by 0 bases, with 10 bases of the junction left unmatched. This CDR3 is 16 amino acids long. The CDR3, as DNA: TGTGCCAGCAGTACTACAGGGGCTTCCCCCTCCTACGAGCAGTACTTC. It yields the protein CASSTTGASPSYEQYF.

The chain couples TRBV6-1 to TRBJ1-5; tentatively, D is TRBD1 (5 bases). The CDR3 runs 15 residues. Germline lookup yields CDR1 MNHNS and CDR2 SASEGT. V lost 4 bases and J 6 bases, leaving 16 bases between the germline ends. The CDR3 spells CASSVGPSAVQPQHF. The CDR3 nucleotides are TGTGCCAGCAGTGTGGGGCCCTCCGCTGTTCAGCCCCAGCATTTT.